The following is a TCR beta chain sequence with its context. Sequencing used immunoSEQ multiplex PCR; TCRdb keeps in-frame clones, though not all of them. The sample shows 60,000 to 70,000 clones, around 81% of them seen only once. These data originate in a study of PD-L1 blockade in urothelial cancer. This CDR3 contains 14 residues. Germline CDR1 SGHRS, CDR2 YFSETQ. With 4 bases removed from V and 2 bases from J, the gap between germline ends came to 12 bases. Time point indicated: pretreatment peripheral blood. The input for sequencing was PBMCs, taken around atezolizumab (anti-PD-L1) treatment. The sequence derives from a man in his sixties or seventies with urothelial cancer. The chain is built from TRBV5-1 and TRBJ2-5; D is perhaps TRBD1 (6 bases). CDR3 residues: CASSPTGPQETQYF. In DNA, the CDR3 is TGCGCCAGCAGCCCTACAGGGCCGCAAGAGACCCAGTACTTC.